These 12 T cell receptor beta chains were all obtained from the same sample, sequenced in a study of graft-versus-host responses after intestinal transplantation. Clones were read by immunoSEQ multiplex PCR, and TCRdb kept only the in-frame ones, dropping some. This table has 85,000 to 100,000 clones, more than 85% appearing once. What these receptors recognize is not known. The sequencing here drew on unstimulated CD8+ T cells sorted from spleen or lymph node cells, taken before intestinal transplant. The origin of the receptors is a human donor who received an intestinal transplant.

The chain carries TRBV11-2 and TRBJ2-1; the match to TRBD2 covers 12 bases. CDR3 size: 15 residues. Trimming removed 3 bases from V and 9 bases from J; junction bases left unmatched: 6. CDR1 and CDR2 from the germline V gene are SGHAT and FQNNGV. CDR3 DNA sequence: TGTGCCAGCAGCTTTACTAGCGGGGGGATCGGTGAGCAGTTCTTC. Residues: CASSFTSGGIGEQFF.

This chain links TRBV4-2 with TRBJ2-7, with TRBD1 as a possible D gene (6 bases). The length of the CDR3 is 15 residues. Per germline, CDR1 LGHNA and CDR2 YNFKEQ. Between the trimmed V and J ends, which lost 0 bases and 1 base, there was a span of 10 bases. This chain's CDR3 is CASSQEYGTSYEQYF. The CDR3 DNA is TGTGCCAGCAGCCAAGAGTACGGGACATCCTACGAGCAGTACTTC.

This chain uses TRBV6-5 with TRBJ1-2, with TRBD1 as a possible D gene (5 bases). CDR1 is MNHEY and CDR2 is SVGAGI in the germline V gene. The CDR3 is 14 residues long. Trimming stripped 7 bases from V and 8 bases from J, with 20 bases between. The CDR3 DNA reads TGTGCCAGCATGCCTAGGGGTATTTCCGGCGGCTACACCTTC. Its translation is CASMPRGISGGYTF.

The chain employs TRBV11-2 and TRBJ2-7, with 9 bases lining up with TRBD2. Losses at the gene ends were 1 base for V and 1 base for J; bases not matched to a gene: 8. The CDR3 contains 17 residues. In germline, CDR1 is SGHAT, CDR2 FQNNGV. CDR3 amino acids: CASSLVPAGGSSYEQYF. The CDR3 DNA follows: TGTGCCAGCAGCTTAGTCCCAGCGGGGGGAAGTTCCTACGAGCAGTACTTC.

The gene calls are TRBV6-6 and TRBJ2-4; the D is unclear. CDR1 is MNHNY and CDR2 is SVGAGI in the germline V gene (reference sequence). The CDR3 spans 15 residues. V lost 2 bases and J lost 0, with 8 bases in between. The CDR3 protein is CASSYPPLAKNIQYF. The CDR3 DNA is TGTGCCAGCAGTTACCCTCCCCTAGCCAAAAACATTCAGTACTTC.

A few counts support this clone. The V call is TRBV6-5, the J call TRBJ1-4, with TRBD1 identical over 11 bases. The junction had 1 base not matched to a gene; V was cut back by 2 bases and J by 5 bases. The CDR3 totals 15 residues. From germline, CDR1 is MNHEY and CDR2 SVGAGI. CDR3 region: CASSYGTGGNEKLFF. The CDR3, as DNA: TGTGCCAGCAGTTACGGGACAGGGGGAAATGAAAAACTGTTTTTT.

The gene calls are TRBV7-8 and TRBJ2-3; perhaps TRBD1 as D (6 bases). This CDR3 region has 18 residues. The germline V gene has CDR1 SGHVS and CDR2 FQNEAQ. Trimming cost V 5 bases and J 4 bases, with 25 bases left between them. The CDR3 loop is CASSPRWTAVLGADTQYF. Written as DNA, the CDR3 is TGTGCCAGCAGCCCCCGTTGGACAGCGGTGTTGGGGGCAGATACGCAGTATTTT.

This sequence joins TRBV19 and TRBJ1-2; TRBD1 matches 9 bases. The germline V gene has CDR1 LNHDA and CDR2 SQIVND (reference sequence). Trimming removed 6 bases from V and 4 bases from J; junction bases left unmatched: 12. The CDR3 runs to 16 residues. The CDR3 DNA is TGTGCCAGTAGGGCCGGGACAGGGTTTACGATCTATGGCTACACCTTC. This translates into CASRAGTGFTIYGYTF.

The chain has TRBV19 and TRBJ2-3; tentative D call: TRBD1 (6 bases). V dropped 3 bases and J dropped 1 base, with 8 bases sitting between them. In germline, CDR1 is LNHDA, CDR2 SQIVND (reference sequence). This CDR3 spans 14 amino acids. The CDR3 sequence is CASSIRQGTDTQYF. For the CDR3, the DNA is TGTGCCAGTAGTATCCGACAGGGCACAGATACGCAGTATTTT.

This chain uses TRBV7-6 with TRBJ2-1, with 12 bases identical to TRBD1. The germline CDR1 and CDR2 sequences are SGHVS and FNYEAQ. The junction had 7 bases not matched to a gene; V was cut back by 5 bases and J by 8 bases. The CDR3 length is 15 residues. CDR3 DNA: TGTGCCAGCAGCCCCGGGACAGGGGGCGCGGATGAGCAGTTCTTC. Translation gives CASSPGTGGADEQFF.

The rearrangement links TRBV7-9 to TRBJ1-2; D is uncertain. CDR3 length equals 14 residues. With 2 bases removed from V and 2 bases from J, the gap between germline ends came to 9 bases. Per germline, CDR1 SEHNR and CDR2 FQNEAQ (reference sequence). The CDR3 DNA is TGTGCCAGCAGCTTAAATGGGGAGAACTATGGCTACACCTTC. Protein: CASSLNGENYGYTF. Filled out from reference TRBV7-9 and TRBJ1-2, the complete variable domain reads DTGVSQNPRHKITKRGQNVTFRCDPISEHNRLYWYRQTLGQGPEFLTYFQNEAQLEKSRLLSDRFSAERPKGSFSTLEIQRTEQGDSAMYLCASSLNGENYGYTFGSGTRLTVV.

The chain recombines TRBV6-6 with TRBJ1-2; 8 bases align to TRBD1. CDR1 is MNHNY, CDR2 SVGAGI, per germline (reference sequence). The CDR3 has 14 amino acids. V shed 2 bases, J shed 9 bases, and the junction held 8 bases outside the gene matches. The CDR3 DNA reads TGTGCCAGCAGTTACCCCGGGCAGGGGGCGAGCTACACCTTC. As protein: CASSYPGQGASYTF.